The source of this TCR beta chain is a study of T cell responses to AZD1222 COVID-19 vaccine. Overall study findings and caveats: CD4 TCRs associated with vaccination spanned spike, dominating at 160-218 and 743-854. Clonal diversity may have been underestimated, and the donors were mostly white British, with more females than males. In all cases, repertoires were sampled only after the peak T cell response.

CDR3 length: 16 residues. Looked up from germline, CDR1 is GTSNPN and CDR2 is SVGIG (reference sequence). The trim removed 2 bases at V and 9 bases at J, leaving 14 bases unmatched. Method: immunoSEQ multiplex PCR; TCRdb's copy keeps in-frame clones and lacks some. Altogether 65,000 to 90,000 clones are present, roughly nine tenths being singletons, with the ten largest covering 1% to 1.5%. Comments on this clone: Its specificity is unknown.

The specimen was peripheral blood, collected 28 days after the second AZD1222 dose. This receptor was identified in an adult who received the AZD1222 COVID-19 vaccine. The V gene is TRBV30, the J gene TRBJ2-1, with TRBD2 matching 9 bases. CDR3 DNA: TGTGCCTGGAGTTATAGCGGGAGAGGTTATTTGGGTGAGCAGTTCTTC. It specifies CAWSYSGRGYLGEQFF.